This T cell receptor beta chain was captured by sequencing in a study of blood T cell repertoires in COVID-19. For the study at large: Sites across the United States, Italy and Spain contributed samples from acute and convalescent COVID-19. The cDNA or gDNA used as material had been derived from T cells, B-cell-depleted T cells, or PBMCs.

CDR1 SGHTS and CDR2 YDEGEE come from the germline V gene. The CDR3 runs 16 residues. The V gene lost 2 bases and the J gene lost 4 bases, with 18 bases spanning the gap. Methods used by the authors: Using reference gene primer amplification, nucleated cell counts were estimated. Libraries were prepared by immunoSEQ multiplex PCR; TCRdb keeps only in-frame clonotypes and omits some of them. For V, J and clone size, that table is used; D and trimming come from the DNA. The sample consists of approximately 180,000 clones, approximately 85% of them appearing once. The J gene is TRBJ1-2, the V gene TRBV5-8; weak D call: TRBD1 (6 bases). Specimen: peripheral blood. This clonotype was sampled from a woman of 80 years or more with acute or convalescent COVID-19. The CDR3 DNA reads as TGTGCCAGCAGCTTTACCGGGACAAATTTTGGCTATGGCTACACCTTC. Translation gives CASSFTGTNFGYGYTF.